The clone carrying this TCR beta chain has a count of ten or more. Its antigen is unidentified. The read finishes 3 residues shy of the CDR3 end, and the germline J gene is used to complete it. In germline, CDR1 is LNHDA, CDR2 SQIVND (reference sequence). With 6 bases removed from V and 1 base from J, the gap between germline ends came to 9 bases. The CDR3 is 13 residues long. Assay: immunoSEQ multiplex PCR; the TCRdb copy retains only in-frame clones and omits some. This set yields about 32,000 clones and no singletons; the top ten hold 4% to 5.5%. This entry comes from a study of T cell clonality in common variable immunodeficiency. Whole-study findings and limits: CVID subjects had higher TCRbeta clonality than healthy controls, most marked in about a third. Compared with controls, CVID subjects had fewer shared TCRbeta clones.

The sample comprised peripheral blood mononuclear cells. The rearrangement joins TRBV19 to TRBJ1-1, with D perhaps TRBD1 (6 bases). The source is a person aged 18 to 75 in good health. The chain's CDR3 is CASSDRRNTEAFF. The DNA read from the CDR3 is TGTGCCAGTAGCGACAGGCGGAACACTGAA.